A single sample gave rise to the 10 T cell receptor beta chains below, sequenced in a study of T cell repertoires in cytomegalovirus infection. Antigen specificity for these receptors is unknown. In TCRdb, the reads were re-called with MiXCR into one record per CDR3 protein. The profile covers roughly 990,000 distinct CDR3 sequences, with 30% to 40% appearing a single time and 11% to 15% taken by the ten largest. The sequenced sample was cultured CD8+ T cells from PBMCs, obtained from culture after CMV antigen stimulation. These receptors were obtained from a human donor in good health (CMV status not recorded). Some clones in this sample may be carry-over from other donors' samples.

In its sample, this clonotype was seen many times. The rearrangement uses TRBV7-2 and TRBJ2-5; 8 nucleotides align to TRBD1. J lost 5 bases, V lost 1 base, and 3 bases had no gene match. The length of the CDR3 is 14 residues. Germline V gene data show CDR1 as SGHTA and CDR2 as FQGNSA. CDR3 sequence (DNA): TGTGCCAGCAGCTTAGAGGACAGGGTGGAGACCCAGTACTTC. This gives the protein CASSLEDRVETQYF.

This clonotype was seen a few times. DNA for the CDR3: TGTGCCAGCAGCATTTTAACTAGCGGAAGGTTCAATGAGCAGTTCTTC. Protein sequence: CASSILTSGRFNEQFF. The chain links TRBV5-4 to TRBJ2-1; 8 positions agree with TRBD2. Germline CDR1 and CDR2: SGHNT and YYREEE (reference sequence). V lost 4 bases to trimming and J lost 6 bases; unmatched junction nucleotides: 12. This CDR3 is 16 amino acids long.

The rearrangement links TRBV29-1 to TRBJ2-2; D is undetermined. This CDR3 has 12 residues. Deletions cut 4 bases from V and 6 bases from J, with 9 bases between. Per the germline V gene, CDR1 is SQVTM and CDR2 is ANQGSEA. This CDR3 reads CSVGDPPGELFF. CDR3 sequence (DNA): TGCAGCGTTGGTGATCCCCCCGGGGAGCTGTTTTTT.

The V and J genes are TRBV6-6 and TRBJ2-5; D is unclear. Germline V gives CDR1 MNHNY, CDR2 SVGAGI (reference sequence). The V end was cut by 8 bases, the J end by 5 bases, with 15 bases between. The CDR3 extends over 13 amino acids. Written as DNA, the CDR3 is TGTGCCAGCTCCCCCGTAAGTGCCGAGACCCAGTACTTC. As protein: CASSPVSAETQYF.

This CDR3 is CASSSTATGGSMNTEAFF. In DNA form, the CDR3 reads TGTGCCAGCAGTTCTACTGCTACAGGGGGATCGATGAACACTGAAGCTTTCTTT. The chain uses TRBV5-5 and TRBJ1-1; 8 nucleotides align to TRBD1. Germline values: CDR1 SGHKS, CDR2 YYEKEE (reference sequence). V shed 5 bases, J shed 0 bases, and the junction held 15 bases outside the gene matches. This CDR3 has 18 amino acids.

This clonotype came up many times. The chain is built from TRBV7-2 and TRBJ2-1, with TRBD1 identical over 8 bases. CDR3 length: 17 residues. Germline V gene sequence: CDR1 SGHTA, CDR2 FQGNSA. With V trimmed by 5 bases and J by 6 bases, 15 bases remained unmatched. CDR3 DNA sequence: TGTGCCAGCAGCCCCCCGGCAGGGGGCGCTTGGGGCAATGAGCAGTTCTTC. Translated, it gives CASSPPAGGAWGNEQFF.

The chain recombines TRBV19 with TRBJ2-7; D not resolved. This CDR3 is built from 14 residues. The germline V gene encodes CDR1 LNHDA and CDR2 SQIVND (reference sequence). Trimming stripped 2 bases from V and 2 bases from J, with 10 bases between. CDR3 coding DNA: TGTGCCAGTAGTATACCACGGTACCCCTACGAGCAGTACTTC. It is translated as CASSIPRYPYEQYF.

The table lists this clonotype with a few counts. The gene calls are TRBV27 and TRBJ1-2, with D unclear. Trimming removed 0 bases at V and 0 bases at J, with 8 bases between. The CDR3 runs to 15 residues. Germline CDR1 reads MNHEY; CDR2 reads SMNVEV (reference sequence). In nucleotides, the CDR3 is TGTGCCAGCAGTTTATCCTCCCTGGCTAACTATGGCTACACCTTC. Translated, it gives CASSLSSLANYGYTF.

This chain links TRBV11-3 with TRBJ1-5, with unresolved D. CDR1 SGHNT and CDR2 YENEEA come from the germline V gene. V was pared by 7 bases and J by 0 bases, with 13 bases between. This CDR3 contains 15 residues. The CDR3: CASIPRRLSNQPQHF. The CDR3 nucleotides are TGTGCCAGCATACCGAGGAGGCTTAGCAATCAGCCCCAGCATTTT.

This clonotype has a handful of counts. V usage is TRBV7-2 and J usage is TRBJ2-7; D ambiguous. The CDR3 is made up of 14 amino acids. CDR1 and CDR2 (germline): SGHTA, FQGNSA. Trimming took off 5 bases at V and 6 bases at J, with 17 bases between the two ends. The CDR3 region has the DNA TGTGCCAGCAGCACCCCGAGTACGGGTTCCGAGCAGTACTTC. Its protein is CASSTPSTGSEQYF.